This T cell receptor (beta chain) was profiled in a study of beta chain features in type 1 diabetes. Overall study context: Examination of sorted cells across all samples involved 90 million to 120 million cells.

The investigators reverse transcribed all of the isolated RNA, so they sequenced expressed TCRB transcripts. Here immunoSEQ multiplex PCR was the method, and the copy in TCRdb shows in-frame clones only, minus some. The sample contains a few hundred thousand clones, roughly 12% of which appear only once. On this clone itself: Antigen unknown.

Looked up from germline, CDR1 is MDHEN and CDR2 is SYDVKM. This CDR3 contains 16 residues. The germline V and J ends were trimmed by 2 bases and 2 bases, with 15 bases remaining between them. Points from the study as a whole: TCRB CDR3s were moderately but significantly shorter in Type 1 diabetes patients in all four CD4+ subsets. Researchers cautioned that cDNA sequencing could over-represent cells with high TCR expression.

The clonotype was recovered from a woman aged 18-30 years with type 1 diabetes. Source material: naive CD4+ T cells from blood. The rearrangement joins TRBV28 to TRBJ1-2; maybe TRBD1 (5 bases). The CDR3 region has the DNA TGTGCCAGCAGTTTAATCCCCCACAGGACAAACTATGGCTACACCTTC. This encodes CASSLIPHRTNYGYTF.